A single sample gave rise to the 11 T cell receptor beta chains below, sequenced in a study of T cell responses to AZD1222 COVID-19 vaccine. Profiled with immunoSEQ multiplex PCR; TCRdb holds only in-frame clones, not every one. This sample yields more than 150,000 clones, of which 85% to 95% are seen a single time; 0.64% belongs to the top ten. This specimen consisted of peripheral blood, obtained on day 0 of AZD1222 vaccination. The receptors were gathered from an adult in good health.

V is TRBV28 and J is TRBJ1-5; D might be TRBD1 (5 bases). Per germline, CDR1 MDHEN and CDR2 SYDVKM. The V end lost 10 bases, the J end lost 2 bases, and 9 bases lay between the germline ends. The CDR3 sequence is 12 residues long. CDR3 residues: CATGGGNQPQHF. CDR3 coding DNA: TGTGCCACCGGGGGAGGCAATCAGCCCCAGCATTTT.

The gene calls are TRBV18 and TRBJ2-7; D is ambiguous. The CDR3 runs 14 residues. Per the germline V gene, CDR1 is KGHSH and CDR2 is LQKENI. The ends were cut back, 3 bases at V and 2 bases at J, with 11 bases in the middle. CDR3 sequence (DNA): TGTGCCAGCTCACCCGGCTCTGCAGCCTACGAGCAGTACTTC. Translation: CASSPGSAAYEQYF. The variable domain in full, completed from reference TRBV18 and TRBJ2-7, reads NAGVMQNPRHLVRRRGQEARLRCSPMKGHSHVYWYRQLPEEGLKFMVYLQKENIIDESGMPKERFSAEFPKEGPSILRIQQVVRGDSAAYFCASSPGSAAYEQYFGPGTRLTVT.

This chain joins TRBV19 and TRBJ1-3; no definite D call. Trimming took off 11 bases at V and 2 bases at J, with 10 bases between the two ends. From germline, CDR1 is LNHDA and CDR2 SQIVND (reference sequence). The CDR3 runs 12 residues. The CDR3 DNA sequence: TGTGCCTGCAGGACGGCTGGAAACACCATATATTTT. This gives the protein CACRTAGNTIYF.

The rearrangement joins TRBV6-4 to TRBJ2-3, with a weak D call TRBD2 (6 bases). This CDR3 spans 15 amino acids. Per the germline V gene, CDR1 is MRHNA and CDR2 is SNTAGT. V lost 5 bases and J 6 bases, leaving 18 bases between the germline ends. CDR3 amino acids: CASSKFYSGADTQYF. Here the CDR3 DNA reads TGTGCCAGCAGTAAATTCTATAGCGGTGCGGATACGCAGTATTTT.

The chain combines TRBV27 with TRBJ2-6; D is ambiguous. The V end was cut by 8 bases, the J end by 1 base, with 15 bases between. The CDR3 consists of 16 residues. CDR1 and CDR2 from the germline V gene are MNHEY and SMNVEV (reference sequence). CDR3 nucleotides: TGTGCCAGCTTCGGGCGCCAGCCTTCTGGGGCCAACGTCCTGACTTTC. This gives the protein CASFGRQPSGANVLTF.

The chain employs TRBV10-3 and TRBJ2-1; D unresolved. V lost 6 bases and J 0 bases, leaving 9 bases between the germline ends. Germline lookup yields CDR1 ENHRY and CDR2 SYGVKD. The CDR3 is made up of 14 amino acids. As DNA, the CDR3 is TGTGCCATCAGCCGAGAGCTCTCCTACAATGAGCAGTTCTTC. The encoded protein is CAISRELSYNEQFF.

The J gene is TRBJ2-1, the V gene TRBV14; D uncertain. Per the germline V gene, CDR1 is SGHDN and CDR2 is FVKESK. Trimming left V 4 bases short and J 12 bases short, with 16 bases between. CDR3 length: 13 amino acids. The CDR3, as DNA: TGTGCCAGCAGCCTGCGAGGCCTGAAGGGGCAGTTCTTC. Encoded protein: CASSLRGLKGQFF.

The chain employs TRBV5-1 and TRBJ2-7, with D unresolved. CDR1 and CDR2 from the germline V gene are SGHRS and YFSETQ. V gave up 0 bases and J gave up 4 bases, with 14 bases separating them. The CDR3 totals 15 residues. CDR3 DNA sequence: TGCGCCAGCAGCTTGGAGGTCCTTAGTGGTTACGAGCAGTACTTC. Its translation is CASSLEVLSGYEQYF.

This clone occurred once. This chain links TRBV18 with TRBJ1-4, with 7 bases identical to TRBD1. V was pared by 4 bases and J by 8 bases, with 7 bases of the junction left unmatched. The CDR3 has 14 amino acids. CDR1 and CDR2 (germline): KGHSH, LQKENI. The CDR3 here is CASSHGQDGEKLFF. In DNA form, the CDR3 reads TGTGCCAGCTCACACGGACAGGACGGCGAAAAACTGTTTTTT.

The chain combines TRBV15 with TRBJ2-7, with 9 bases fitting TRBD2. Germline V lookup: CDR1 LNHNV, CDR2 YYDKDF (reference sequence). The CDR3 has 20 residues. The J segment lost 4 bases and the V segment lost 4 bases, leaving 23 bases of the junction unmatched. For the CDR3, the DNA is TGTGCCACCAGCACAAGGAGGCAAGGGGAAGGTAGCGGGAGTAGGTACGAGCAGTACTTC. Translation gives CATSTRRQGEGSGSRYEQYF.

This clone was seen a handful of times. The rearrangement links TRBV5-1 to TRBJ1-3; no clear D. The CDR3 is made up of 16 amino acids. Trimming stripped 4 bases from V and 0 bases from J, with 14 bases between. CDR1 is SGHRS, CDR2 YFSETQ, per germline. CDR3: CASSLPDSSSGNTIYF. The CDR3 nucleotides are TGCGCCAGCAGCCTGCCCGACTCCAGCTCTGGAAACACCATATATTTT.